This T cell receptor (beta chain) was retrieved from a study of low-dose radiotherapy and immunotherapy resistance in tumors. Overall study: Each patient was administered nivolumab intravenously at 240 mg, which was a flat dose, every two weeks, along with intravenous ipilimumab at 1 mg/kg every six weeks.

Germline V gene sequence: CDR1 SGHRS, CDR2 YFSETQ. Trimming pared 2 bases from V and 2 bases from J, leaving 8 bases between. The CDR3 consists of 13 residues. Treatment of the donors consisted of nivolumab and ipilimumab (plus aspirin, low-dose cyclophosphamide and low-dose radiotherapy). Advanced solid tumors without tumor-infiltrating lymphocytes were required for inclusion. This clonotype was recorded a few times. Priming of first-strand cDNA relied on TRAV- and TRBV-specific primers (covering alpha and beta chains). A constant-region primer paired with the V-primer adapter amplified TCRs over about 19 PCR cycles. TCRdb re-called the reads with MiXCR, one entry per CDR3 protein. This sample yields some 10,000 distinct CDR3 sequences, of which almost 70% are seen a single time; approximately 6.5% belongs to the top ten.

The chain links TRBV5-1 to TRBJ2-7, with D perhaps being TRBD1 or TRBD2 (5 bases each). The source of this sequence is a human donor with advanced metastatic prostate, ovarian, gallbladder or colorectal cancer (not recorded which). This table probably holds off-target reads from a library built for another chain. In nucleotides, the CDR3 is TGCGCCAGCAGCTTTGGGGGTGCCTACGAGCAGTACTTC. This codes for CASSFGGAYEQYF.